Each of the 29 T cell receptor beta chains below was sequenced from the same sample in a study of neurological immune-mediated disorders. TCRdb used MiXCR to reprocess the 5' RACE reads, holding one entry per CDR3 protein. This table has some 66,000 distinct CDR3 sequences, around 3% appearing once. Sequenced: PBMCs. The receptors were gathered from a man aged 40-55 years with multiple sclerosis.

This clonotype was detected many times. The chain couples TRBV5-1 to TRBJ2-2; D is undetermined. The length of the CDR3 is 15 residues. V lost 0 bases, J lost 5 bases, and 11 bases lay in between. Germline V gene lookup returns CDR1 SGHRS and CDR2 YFSETQ. In DNA, the CDR3 is TGCGCCAGCAGCTTGGGAGGCAGCTATACCGGGGAGCTGTTTTTT. This sequence encodes CASSLGGSYTGELFF.

This clonotype was found many times. The chain carries TRBV7-2 and TRBJ2-7, with D unresolved. Trimming shortened V by 1 base and J by 3 bases, and 7 bases separated the two germline ends. The CDR3 totals 13 residues. Germline V CDR1 and CDR2: SGHTA, FQGNSA. The CDR3 DNA is TGTGCCAGCAGCTTAGACAGAAACTACGAGCAGTACTTC. Protein sequence: CASSLDRNYEQYF.

This clonotype was found many times. CDR3 DNA: TGTGCCAGCAGCTCTGAAGCCTACGAGCAGTACTTC. Its translation: CASSSEAYEQYF. This chain uses TRBV5-6 with TRBJ2-7; D not resolved. V was cut by 3 bases and J by 2 bases, with 6 bases left in between. The length of the CDR3 is 12 residues. The V gene's germline CDR1 is SGHDT and CDR2 YYEEEE.

With regard to this clonotype: This clone may be a read error of a much larger clone one base away. This chain links TRBV7-6 with TRBJ2-5; D remains unclear. This CDR3 comprises 12 residues. In germline, CDR1 is SGHVS, CDR2 FNYEAQ. Here the CDR3 DNA reads TGTGACAGCAGCTTAGACGGTGAGACCCAGTACTTC. Amino acid sequence: CDSSLDGETQYF.

In regard to this clonotype: A much larger clone lies one base from this, so it may be a read error. The chain recombines TRBV7-3 with TRBJ2-7, with D possibly TRBD1 on 6 matching bases. V lost 4 bases to trimming and J lost 2 bases, with 18 bases between them. The CDR3 sequence is 16 residues long. Germline CDR1 reads SGHTA; CDR2 reads FQGTGA. The CDR3 here is CASSSDPPGQPYEQYF. The CDR3 region has the DNA TGTGCCAGCAGCTCCGACCCCCCGGGACAACCCTACGAGCAGTACTTC.

Ten or more counts support this clonotype. The CDR3 here is CASSEMGKSYEQYF. The CDR3, as DNA: TGTGCCAGCAGTGAAATGGGGAAATCCTACGAGCAGTACTTC. The chain combines TRBV2 with TRBJ2-7, with D hard to call. CDR1 is SNHLY and CDR2 is FYNNEI in the germline V gene. The CDR3 runs 14 residues. Trimming stripped 2 bases from V and 1 base from J, with 9 bases between.

Concerning this clonotype: Possible read error: a much larger clone is one base away. The CDR3 spells CSVSTGNHRDGYTF. As DNA, the CDR3 is TGCAGCGTCTCGACGGGAAACCACAGAGATGGCTACACCTTC. The chain carries TRBV29-1 and TRBJ1-2, with D unresolved. V gave up 6 bases and J gave up 6 bases, with 20 bases separating them. CDR1 SQVTM and CDR2 ANQGSEA come from the germline V gene. The CDR3 contains 14 residues.

This clonotype occurred many times. The genes are TRBV5-1 and TRBJ1-5; no definite D call. The CDR3 consists of 15 residues. V lost 0 bases, J lost 7 bases, and 14 bases lay in between. Germline lookup yields CDR1 SGHRS and CDR2 YFSETQ. The chain's CDR3 is CASSLASGEEQPQHF. The CDR3 region has the DNA TGCGCCAGCAGCTTGGCCAGTGGGGAAGAACAGCCCCAGCATTTT.

This clonotype was seen repeatedly, ten times or more. The chain recombines TRBV12-3 or TRBV12-4 with TRBJ2-1; 8 nucleotides align to TRBD2. With 1 base clipped from V and 6 bases from J, the junction kept 5 bases outside the gene matches. The CDR3 totals 15 residues. In DNA, the CDR3 is TGTGCCAGCAGTTTAGGCTCGGGGGGGATCAATGAGCAGTTCTTC. This codes for CASSLGSGGINEQFF.

Many counts were recorded for this clonotype. The gene calls are TRBV9 and TRBJ1-3; no definite D call. The ends were cut back, 0 bases at V and 2 bases at J, with 6 bases in the middle. Germline CDR1 and CDR2: SGDLS and YYNGEE. The CDR3 runs to 14 residues. CDR3 protein: CASSVGTAGNTIYF. CDR3 nucleotide sequence: TGTGCCAGCAGCGTAGGAACGGCTGGAAACACCATATATTTT.

This clonotype has ten or more counts. The CDR3 sequence: CSAPTSGGPGYNEQFF. CDR3 coding DNA: TGCAGTGCTCCCACTAGCGGGGGGCCGGGGTACAATGAGCAGTTCTTC. The gene calls are TRBV20-1 and TRBJ2-1; TRBD2 matches at 12 bases. This CDR3 contains 16 residues. Germline CDR1 DFQATT, CDR2 SNEGSKA (reference sequence). After removal of 5 bases from V and 4 bases from J, the junction contained 9 bases not matched to a gene.

In its sample, this clonotype was seen many times. The chain has TRBV29-1 and TRBJ1-1; 8 bases line up with TRBD1. With V trimmed by 7 bases and J by 5 bases, 6 bases remained unmatched. This CDR3 has 12 residues. Germline values: CDR1 SQVTM, CDR2 ANQGSEA. The DNA for the CDR3 is TGCAGCGCAGGGACAGGAGGAACTGAAGCTTTCTTT. Translation: CSAGTGGTEAFF.

This clonotype was seen ten or more times. The chain carries TRBV5-1 and TRBJ2-1, with TRBD1 identical over 7 bases. This CDR3 region has 16 residues. The ends lost 4 bases at V and 0 bases at J; junction bases unmatched: 7. The germline gives CDR1 SGHRS, CDR2 YFSETQ. The DNA for the CDR3 is TGCGCCAGCAGCCCCGGGACAGAAGCCTCCTACAATGAGCAGTTCTTC. This codes for CASSPGTEASYNEQFF.

The table lists this clonotype with many counts. The V and J genes are TRBV5-1 and TRBJ1-4; D is unclear. V lost 0 bases to trimming and J lost 0 bases, with 9 bases between them. Germline CDR1 SGHRS, CDR2 YFSETQ. This CDR3 contains 16 residues. CDR3 nucleotides: TGCGCCAGCAGCTTGGGTGGGTCTCCAACTAATGAAAAACTGTTTTTT. This sequence encodes CASSLGGSPTNEKLFF. Complete variable domain (other parts from reference TRBV5-1 and TRBJ1-4): KAGVTQTPRYLIKTRGQQVTLSCSPISGHRSVSWYQQTPGQGLQFLFEYFSETQRNKGNFPGRFSGRQFSNSRSEMNVSTLELGDSALYLCASSLGGSPTNEKLFFGSGTQLSVL.

This clonotype was seen repeatedly, ten times or more. J is TRBJ2-1 and V is TRBV3-1; D not certain. Per germline, CDR1 LGHDT and CDR2 YNNKEL (reference sequence). V lost 5 bases and J 6 bases, leaving 5 bases between the germline ends. This CDR3 is built from 11 residues. CDR3 loop: CASSTLNEQFF. CDR3 coding DNA: TGTGCCAGCAGCACTCTCAATGAGCAGTTCTTC.

This clonotype was counted at least ten times. The genes are TRBV12-3 or TRBV12-4 and TRBJ2-1; 14 bases line up with TRBD2. Losses at the gene ends were 6 bases for V and 9 bases for J; bases not matched to a gene: 10. The CDR3 extends over 16 amino acids. The CDR3 spells CASSSRLAGGLIEQFF. The CDR3 DNA follows: TGTGCCAGCAGCTCCAGACTAGCGGGGGGGCTTATTGAGCAGTTCTTC.

This clonotype was seen ten or more times. The V call is TRBV20-1, the J call TRBJ2-1, with TRBD2 identical over 8 bases. The CDR3 consists of 15 residues. V trimming: 2 bases; J trimming: 4 bases; junction bases outside the gene matches: 7. The germline V gene has CDR1 DFQATT and CDR2 SNEGSKA (reference sequence). The CDR3 loop is CSARNPGLEYNEQFF. For the CDR3, the DNA is TGCAGTGCTAGAAATCCGGGACTAGAATACAATGAGCAGTTCTTC.

This clonotype was recorded many times. The chain combines TRBV20-1 with TRBJ2-6; D remains ambiguous. This CDR3 has 14 amino acids. Trimming shortened V by 4 bases and J by 0 bases, and 7 bases separated the two germline ends. Germline CDR1 reads DFQATT; CDR2 reads SNEGSKA (reference sequence). DNA of the CDR3: TGCAGTGCTAAGGACCGCTCTGGGGCCAACGTCCTGACTTTC. Encoded protein: CSAKDRSGANVLTF.

This clonotype was observed at least ten times. The chain joins TRBV5-1 to TRBJ1-3; unclear D gene. This CDR3 has 14 residues. The germline CDR1 and CDR2 sequences are SGHRS and YFSETQ. With 3 bases removed from V and 4 bases from J, the gap between germline ends came to 11 bases. The CDR3 loop is CASSSSGEGNTIYF. The CDR3 DNA reads as TGCGCCAGCAGCTCGTCAGGTGAAGGAAACACCATATATTTT.

This clonotype was found many times. The chain has TRBV20-1 and TRBJ2-1, with 7 bases aligning to TRBD2. Germline CDR1 and CDR2: DFQATT and SNEGSKA (reference sequence). This CDR3 has 15 amino acids. With 6 bases clipped from V and 0 bases from J, the junction kept 8 bases outside the gene matches. CDR3 sequence reads: CSAESGGSSYNEQFF. CDR3 nucleotide sequence: TGCAGTGCGGAATCGGGAGGAAGCTCCTACAATGAGCAGTTCTTC.

This clonotype appeared many times. This chain links TRBV4-2 with TRBJ1-3, with D tentatively TRBD1 (5 bases). Germline assignment: CDR1 LGHNA and CDR2 YNFKEQ. Trimming left V 4 bases short and J 0 bases short, with 16 bases between. The CDR3 runs to 17 residues. The CDR3 nucleotides read TGTGCCAGCAGCCCCCCGTTTGCCGGGGGCTCTGGAAACACCATATATTTT. Encoded protein: CASSPPFAGGSGNTIYF.

At least ten counts were recorded for this clonotype. This chain joins TRBV18 and TRBJ2-3, with D unclear. Trimming removed 3 bases at V and 2 bases at J, with 6 bases between. CDR3 length: 13 residues. Germline V gene sequence: CDR1 KGHSH, CDR2 LQKENI. The CDR3 is CASSPSNTDTQYF. Written as DNA, the CDR3 is TGTGCCAGCTCACCGTCCAACACAGATACGCAGTATTTT.

Only a few counts were recorded for this clonotype. A read error is possible here, since a much larger clone lies one base away. V is TRBV5-1 and J is TRBJ2-4, with 7 bases aligning to TRBD2. Germline-derived CDR1 and CDR2 are SGHRS and YFSETQ. The CDR3 consists of 16 residues. CDR3: CVSSFGSGTNKNIQYF. The CDR3 DNA reads as TGCGTCAGCAGCTTTGGGTCCGGGACTAACAAAAACATTCAGTACTTC.

This clonotype appeared many times. This sequence joins TRBV5-1 and TRBJ1-5, with unresolved D. CDR1 SGHRS and CDR2 YFSETQ come from the germline V gene. The CDR3 is 14 amino acids. V was pared by 3 bases and J by 4 bases, with 11 bases between. The CDR3 DNA reads as TGCGCCAGCAGCTCGGGCGCAGGTAATCAGCCCCAGCATTTT. Its protein is CASSSGAGNQPQHF.

This clonotype was seen at least ten times. The chain combines TRBV5-1 with TRBJ2-7; D ambiguous. Germline V CDR1 and CDR2: SGHRS, YFSETQ. The CDR3 spans 13 residues. Trimming removed 2 bases at V and 4 bases at J, with 10 bases between. The CDR3 region has the DNA TGCGCCAGCAGCTTTCCGGGTTTATACGAGCAGTACTTC. It specifies CASSFPGLYEQYF.

A few counts support this clonotype. This clone may be a read error of a much larger clone one base away. The rearrangement joins TRBV20-1 to TRBJ2-3, with 7 bases identical to TRBD2. The CDR3 runs 14 residues. Unmatched junction bases numbered 9, after V lost 5 bases and J lost 4 bases. Germline CDR1 reads DFQATT; CDR2 reads SNEGSKA (reference sequence). The CDR3 spells CSAHQAGVPDTQYF. The CDR3 DNA is TGCAGTGCTCACCAGGCGGGAGTCCCAGATACGCAGTATTTT.

By frequency in the sample, this clonotype is medium-sized. This chain uses TRBV5-1 with TRBJ1-1, with D perhaps matching TRBD1 (6 bases). Trimming took off 4 bases at V and 4 bases at J, with 14 bases between the two ends. CDR1 and CDR2 (germline): SGHRS, YFSETQ. The CDR3 runs to 14 residues. This CDR3 is CASSPSQGITEAFF. The CDR3 coding sequence is TGCGCCAGCAGCCCCTCCCAGGGGATCACTGAAGCTTTCTTT. The full variable domain, completed using reference TRBV5-1 and TRBJ1-1, is KAGVTQTPRYLIKTRGQQVTLSCSPISGHRSVSWYQQTPGQGLQFLFEYFSETQRNKGNFPGRFSGRQFSNSRSEMNVSTLELGDSALYLCASSPSQGITEAFFGQGTRLTVV.

This clonotype was seen ten or more times. This chain connects TRBV5-1 to TRBJ1-3; 8 nucleotides align to TRBD1. The J segment lost 7 bases and the V segment lost 2 bases, leaving 5 bases of the junction unmatched. CDR1 SGHRS and CDR2 YFSETQ come from the germline V gene. The CDR3 spans 14 residues. Here the CDR3 DNA reads TGCGCCAGCAGCTTTGACAGGGGACGGAACACCATATATTTT. This translates into CASSFDRGRNTIYF.

This clonotype was seen many times. This sequence joins TRBV20-1 and TRBJ2-3, with 15 nucleotides matching TRBD2. Trimming at V came to 0 bases and at J to 4 bases, leaving 8 bases not matched to a gene. From germline, CDR1 is DFQATT and CDR2 SNEGSKA (reference sequence). The CDR3 consists of 18 residues. The CDR3 sequence is CSARDPGLAGGPPDTQYF. The CDR3 DNA reads TGCAGTGCTAGAGATCCGGGACTAGCGGGAGGCCCTCCAGATACGCAGTATTTT.